Below are 27 T cell receptor beta chains sequenced from a single sample in a study of blood T cell repertoires in COVID-19. Using immunoSEQ multiplex PCR, the repertoire was profiled, and TCRdb retains in-frame clones only, with some absent. The sample comprises 450,000 to 500,000 clones, roughly 85% of which are singletons, and approximately 3.2% rests with the top ten. Sequenced sample: peripheral blood. The receptors originated from a human donor in a cohort sampled during active COVID-19.

This clone has a single count. Other DNA sequences in this sample translate to the same CDR3. This sequence joins TRBV6-5 and TRBJ1-5; 10 bases match TRBD1. The CDR3 totals 15 residues. The V gene end was trimmed by 6 bases and the J gene end by 2 bases; junction bases not matched to a gene: 4. Germline V gene data show CDR1 as MNHEY and CDR2 as SVGAGI. CDR3 DNA sequence: TGTGCCAGCAGCAGGACAGGGGGTGGCAATCAGCCCCAGCATTTT. Translating gives CASSRTGGGNQPQHF.

The V gene is TRBV18, the J gene TRBJ2-3; 13 bases match TRBD2. Germline V CDR1 and CDR2: KGHSH, LQKENI. Unmatched junction bases numbered 8, after V lost 1 base and J lost 4 bases. The CDR3 runs to 18 residues. The CDR3 reads CASSPRTSGSGGADTQYF. CDR3 DNA: TGTGCCAGCTCACCACGGACTAGCGGGAGCGGGGGAGCAGATACGCAGTATTTT.

This sequence joins TRBV20-1 and TRBJ1-1, with a possible D match to TRBD1 (6 bases). The CDR3 is 11 residues long. Germline V gene sequence: CDR1 DFQATT, CDR2 SNEGSKA (reference sequence). V was clipped by 4 bases and J by 7 bases, with 10 bases between them. CDR3 sequence: CSATRGVEAFF. The CDR3 DNA reads TGCAGTGCTACCAGGGGTGTTGAAGCTTTCTTT.

This clone was observed a single time. V and J are TRBV2 and TRBJ1-1; 8 nucleotides match TRBD1. The V segment lost 6 bases and the J segment 6 bases; nucleotides outside the gene matches: 3. The CDR3 is made up of 12 amino acids. Germline V lookup: CDR1 SNHLY, CDR2 FYNNEI. The CDR3: CASSQGAPEAFF. The CDR3 region has the DNA TGTGCCAGCAGCCAGGGGGCGCCTGAAGCTTTCTTT. Complete variable domain (other parts from reference TRBV2 and TRBJ1-1): EPEVTQTPSHQVTQMGQEVILRCVPISNHLYFYWYRQILGQKVEFLVSFYNNEISEKSEIFDDQFSVERPDGSNFTLKIRSTKLEDSAMYFCASSQGAPEAFFGQGTRLTVV.

This rearrangement joins TRBV19 to TRBJ2-1; a weak D match, TRBD2 (5 bases). The CDR3 spans 16 residues. The V and J ends lost 3 bases and 3 bases respectively, with 15 bases between them. Germline V gene data show CDR1 as LNHDA and CDR2 as SQIVND (reference sequence). CDR3 residues: CASSIAGRTLYNEQFF. The CDR3 nucleotides read TGTGCCAGTAGTATTGCTGGGCGGACTCTCTACAATGAGCAGTTCTTC.

This chain uses TRBV9 with TRBJ2-1, with 7 positions matching TRBD2. Per germline, CDR1 SGDLS and CDR2 YYNGEE. CDR3 size: 15 residues. V dropped 3 bases and J dropped 4; count of bases not matched to a gene: 7. The CDR3 loop reads CASSGGSGLYNEQFF. The CDR3 nucleotides read TGTGCCAGCAGCGGGGGTAGCGGGTTGTACAATGAGCAGTTCTTC.

This chain connects TRBV29-1 to TRBJ1-4; D is possibly TRBD1 (5 bases). The CDR3 loop spans 13 amino acids. The germline gives CDR1 SQVTM, CDR2 ANQGSEA. V gave up 2 bases and J gave up 7 bases, with 11 bases separating them. CDR3 sequence (DNA): TGCAGCGTTGAAAGGGGTCTCGGTGAAAAACTGTTTTTT. Its protein is CSVERGLGEKLFF.

This chain uses TRBV6-5 with TRBJ2-3, with 7 bases that match TRBD2. CDR3 size: 15 residues. J was trimmed by 6 bases and V by 2 bases; bases with no gene match: 8. Germline V gene sequence: CDR1 MNHEY, CDR2 SVGAGI. The CDR3 reads CASSYVSGVGDTQYF. DNA of the CDR3: TGTGCCAGCAGTTACGTCAGCGGGGTTGGGGATACGCAGTATTTT.

The chain couples TRBV5-4 to TRBJ2-5, with a possible D match to TRBD2 (5 bases). Between the trimmed V and J ends, which lost 0 bases and 5 bases, there was a span of 14 bases. The germline gives CDR1 SGHNT, CDR2 YYREEE (reference sequence). The CDR3 covers 15 residues. The CDR3 DNA follows: TGTGCCAGCAGCTTGGGAGCCCCGGGGTCGGAGACCCAGTACTTC. Translation: CASSLGAPGSETQYF.

The V and J genes are TRBV19 and TRBJ2-7; D is perhaps TRBD1 (6 bases). The ends were cut back, 7 bases at V and 2 bases at J, with 12 bases in the middle. The CDR3 contains 13 residues. Germline CDR1 LNHDA, CDR2 SQIVND (reference sequence). The CDR3 region is CASNQGYPYEQYF. DNA of the CDR3: TGTGCCAGTAATCAGGGGTACCCCTACGAGCAGTACTTC.

This clone is a singleton in its sample. CDR3 residues: CASSYSKGGTPYGYTF. As DNA, the CDR3 is TGTGCCAGCAGTTACTCGAAGGGGGGGACGCCTTATGGCTACACCTTC. The V call is TRBV6-5, the J call TRBJ1-2; D is perhaps TRBD1 (6 bases). Germline values: CDR1 MNHEY, CDR2 SVGAGI. Trimming pared 0 bases from V and 5 bases from J, leaving 16 bases between. The CDR3 loop spans 16 amino acids.

This clone has just one count. The chain has TRBV13 and TRBJ1-4; 7 bases are a match to TRBD1. This CDR3 has 14 amino acids. Germline values: CDR1 PRHDT, CDR2 FYEKMQ (reference sequence). Unmatched junction bases numbered 4, after V lost 4 bases and J lost 5 bases. This chain's CDR3 is CASSYRDSNEKLFF. For the CDR3, the DNA is TGTGCCAGCAGCTACCGGGACAGCAATGAAAAACTGTTTTTT.

In its sample, this clone was seen a few times. J is TRBJ1-5 and V is TRBV27; 8 nucleotides line up with TRBD1. CDR1 and CDR2 from the germline V gene are MNHEY and SMNVEV (reference sequence). CDR3 length equals 15 residues. Losses at the gene ends were 4 bases for V and 3 bases for J; bases not matched to a gene: 5. The CDR3 is CASSSYRGANQPQHF. CDR3 DNA: TGTGCCAGCAGTTCCTACAGGGGGGCCAATCAGCCCCAGCATTTT.

V gene TRBV28 combines with J gene TRBJ1-1; D is unclear. V lost 4 bases and J 0 bases, leaving 12 bases between the germline ends. The germline V gene encodes CDR1 MDHEN and CDR2 SYDVKM. The CDR3 runs to 15 residues. The CDR3 loop is CASSSDGGLNTEAFF. The CDR3 region has the DNA TGTGCCAGCAGTTCCGACGGAGGTTTGAACACTGAAGCTTTCTTT.

In its sample, this clone was seen a few times. V is TRBV3-1 (or the pseudogene TRBV3-2) and J is TRBJ2-5, with TRBD1 identical over 9 bases. The V and J ends lost 2 bases and 7 bases, in that order; junction bases with no gene match: 8. From germline, CDR1 is LGHDT and CDR2 YNNKEL (reference sequence). This CDR3 is 15 amino acids long. The chain's CDR3 is CASSQRGQGVGTQYF. Written as DNA, the CDR3 is TGTGCCAGCAGCCAAAGGGGACAGGGCGTCGGGACCCAGTACTTC.

The rearrangement joins TRBV5-1 to TRBJ2-3; 9 bases agree with TRBD2. Germline V gene sequence: CDR1 SGHRS, CDR2 YFSETQ. J lost 4 bases, V lost 2 bases, and 5 bases had no gene match. The CDR3 is 15 residues long. The CDR3 is CASSFGSGRADTQYF. The DNA for the CDR3 is TGCGCCAGCAGCTTCGGTAGCGGGAGAGCAGATACGCAGTATTTT.

The V call is TRBV14, the J call TRBJ2-3; TRBD2 is a possible D gene (5 bases). The CDR3 runs to 15 residues. Trimming stripped 5 bases from V and 3 bases from J, with 15 bases between. CDR1 and CDR2 (germline): SGHDN, FVKESK. The CDR3 DNA reads as TGTGCCAGCAGCATCGGCGGGCAGAGAACAGATACGCAGTATTTT. Encoded protein: CASSIGGQRTDTQYF. Complete variable domain (other parts from reference TRBV14 and TRBJ2-3): EAGVTQFPSHSVIEKGQTVTLRCDPISGHDNLYWYRRVMGKEIKFLLHFVKESKQDESGMPNNRFLAERTGGTYSTLKVQPAELEDSGVYFCASSIGGQRTDTQYFGPGTRLTVL.

The chain combines TRBV5-1 with TRBJ2-3; 9 bases line up with TRBD1. With V trimmed by 2 bases and J by 3 bases, 4 bases remained unmatched. This CDR3 comprises 15 residues. Looked up from germline, CDR1 is SGHRS and CDR2 is YFSETQ. The CDR3 is CASSFTGGLTDTQYF. In nucleotides, the CDR3 is TGCGCCAGCAGCTTCACAGGGGGCCTTACAGATACGCAGTATTTT.

This chain links TRBV7-3 with TRBJ2-6; no clear D gene. The CDR3 covers 14 residues. V lost 5 bases and J 4 bases, leaving 9 bases between the germline ends. In germline, CDR1 is SGHTA, CDR2 FQGTGA. The CDR3 protein is CASSPILGANVLTF. The CDR3 DNA sequence: TGTGCCAGCAGCCCTATTCTGGGGGCCAACGTCCTGACTTTC. Filled out from reference TRBV7-3 and TRBJ2-6, the complete variable domain reads GAGVSQTPSNKVTEKGKYVELRCDPISGHTALYWYRQSLGQGPEFLIYFQGTGAADDSGLPNDRFFAVRPEGSVSTLKIQRTERGDSAVYLCASSPILGANVLTFGAGSRLTVL.

This chain uses TRBV18 with TRBJ2-3, with 14 bases aligning to TRBD2. Germline V lookup: CDR1 KGHSH, CDR2 LQKENI. After removal of 6 bases from V and 3 bases from J, the junction contained 8 bases not matched to a gene. There are 17 residues in the CDR3. CDR3 sequence: CASSRGTSGSGTDTQYF. Here the CDR3 DNA reads TGTGCCAGCTCCCGCGGGACTAGCGGGAGTGGAACAGATACGCAGTATTTT. The complete variable domain, with remaining parts taken from reference TRBV18 and TRBJ2-3, reads NAGVMQNPRHLVRRRGQEARLRCSPMKGHSHVYWYRQLPEEGLKFMVYLQKENIIDESGMPKERFSAEFPKEGPSILRIQQVVRGDSAAYFCASSRGTSGSGTDTQYFGPGTRLTVL.

The chain recombines TRBV7-2 with TRBJ2-5, with D possibly TRBD1 on 6 matching bases. V lost 2 bases, J lost 3 bases, and 10 bases lay in between. The CDR3 loop spans 14 amino acids. From germline, CDR1 is SGHTA and CDR2 FQGNSA. The CDR3 DNA is TGTGCCAGCAGCTTAACTAGACAGGAAGAGACCCAGTACTTC. Protein sequence: CASSLTRQEETQYF.

This chain links TRBV19 with TRBJ1-2; the match to TRBD1 covers 10 bases. The trim removed 9 bases at V and 8 bases at J, leaving 9 bases unmatched. CDR1 is LNHDA, CDR2 SQIVND, per germline (reference sequence). This CDR3 is 13 amino acids long. CDR3 sequence reads: CASRDRGPGGYTF. CDR3 coding DNA: TGTGCCAGCCGGGACAGGGGCCCTGGAGGCTACACCTTC. The full variable domain, rest sourced from reference TRBV19 and TRBJ1-2, is DGGITQSPKYLFRKEGQNVTLSCEQNLNHDAMYWYRQDPGQGLRLIYYSQIVNDFQKGDIAEGYSVSREKKESFPLTVTSAQKNPTAFYLCASRDRGPGGYTFGSGTRLTVV.

This chain links TRBV5-6 with TRBJ2-2; 8 positions match TRBD1. Germline-derived CDR1 and CDR2 are SGHDT and YYEEEE. The CDR3 has 15 amino acids. V was clipped by 0 bases and J by 5 bases; unmatched bases: 3. This CDR3 reads CASSLEDRETGELFF. The CDR3 DNA reads as TGTGCCAGCAGCTTGGAGGACAGGGAAACCGGGGAGCTGTTTTTT.

The gene calls are TRBV11-1 and TRBJ2-3, with D possibly being TRBD1 (5 bases). The CDR3 contains 14 residues. The V and J ends lost 7 bases and 6 bases respectively, with 17 bases between them. CDR1 and CDR2 (germline): SGHAT, FQDESV (reference sequence). CDR3 coding DNA: TGTGCCAGCACTTTGGACACGGGCTTGGATACGCAGTATTTT. Translating gives CASTLDTGLDTQYF.

The chain joins TRBV10-3 to TRBJ1-2; 7 positions agree with TRBD1. The CDR3 length is 12 residues. CDR1 is ENHRY, CDR2 SYGVKD, per germline. V was pared by 6 bases and J by 8 bases, with 6 bases of the junction left unmatched. CDR3: CAIRTDRDGYTF. The CDR3 nucleotides are TGTGCCATCAGGACCGACAGGGACGGCTACACCTTC.

The chain combines TRBV5-4 with TRBJ2-5, with 9 bases aligning to TRBD1. Per germline, CDR1 SGHNT and CDR2 YYREEE (reference sequence). V was clipped by 4 bases and J by 5 bases; unmatched bases: 12. The length of the CDR3 is 16 residues. The DNA for the CDR3 is TGTGCCAGCAGCCGCGAATCGGGACAGGGCGGGGAGACCCAGTACTTC. This gives the protein CASSRESGQGGETQYF. The complete variable domain, with remaining parts taken from reference TRBV5-4 and TRBJ2-5, reads ETGVTQSPTHLIKTRGQQVTLRCSSQSGHNTVSWYQQALGQGPQFIFQYYREEENGRGNFPPRFSGLQFPNYSSELNVNALELDDSALYLCASSRESGQGGETQYFGPGTRLLVL.

This clone was counted between two and nine times. This chain uses TRBV3-1 (or the pseudogene TRBV3-2) with TRBJ1-2, with 8 bases matching TRBD1. CDR3 size: 12 residues. V shed 8 bases and J 6 bases; nucleotides not matched to a gene: 5. Germline V gene data show CDR1 as LGHDT and CDR2 as YNNKEL (reference sequence). The CDR3 coding sequence is TGTGCCAGCTGGACAGGGTGGAATGGCTACACCTTC. As protein: CASWTGWNGYTF.